The clone carrying this T cell receptor beta chain occurred a few times. Its matching antigen is unknown. PCR primers comprised 60 Vbeta and 13 Jbeta primers. Clones were sequenced by immunoSEQ multiplex PCR, and TCRdb holds only the in-frame ones, with some missing. The sample lists 160,000 or so clones; 65% to 80% were seen once. The data are from a study of cytomegalovirus exposure and HLA in healthy donors. Overall study results and limits: Common viral pathogens (according to a later analysis) appeared linked to several of the most significant clusters.

The sample taken for sequencing was PBMCs. This TCR was sampled from a man aged 35 to 55 in good health and CMV-seronegative.

The CDR3 region is CASSLVYGDQHF. The DNA of the CDR3 is TGTGCCAGCAGCTTAGTTTACGGGGACCAGCATTTT. The chain couples TRBV7-9 to TRBJ1-5; D not certain. The CDR3 runs 12 residues. CDR1 is SEHNR, CDR2 FQNEAQ, per germline (reference sequence). Trimming left V 1 base short and J 12 bases short, with 10 bases between.